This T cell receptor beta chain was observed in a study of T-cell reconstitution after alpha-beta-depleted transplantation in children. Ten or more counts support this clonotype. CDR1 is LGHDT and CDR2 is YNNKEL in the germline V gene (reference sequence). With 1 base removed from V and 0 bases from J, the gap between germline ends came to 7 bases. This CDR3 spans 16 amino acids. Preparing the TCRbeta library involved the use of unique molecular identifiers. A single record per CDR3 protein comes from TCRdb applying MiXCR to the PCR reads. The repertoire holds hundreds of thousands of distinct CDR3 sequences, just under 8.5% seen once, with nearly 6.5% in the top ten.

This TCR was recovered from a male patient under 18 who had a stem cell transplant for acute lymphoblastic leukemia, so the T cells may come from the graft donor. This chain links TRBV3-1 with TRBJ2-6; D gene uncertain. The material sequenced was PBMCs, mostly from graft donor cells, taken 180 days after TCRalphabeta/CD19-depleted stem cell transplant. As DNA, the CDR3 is TGTGCCAGCAGCCAAGGGAGAGGCTCTGGGGCCAACGTCCTGACTTTC. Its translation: CASSQGRGSGANVLTF.